A single sample is the source of the 11 T cell receptor beta chains below, sequenced in a study of cytomegalovirus exposure and HLA in healthy donors. The PCR was carried out with 60 Vbeta primers and 13 Jbeta primers. The method was immunoSEQ multiplex PCR; TCRdb's version includes in-frame clones alone and lacks a portion of them. The sample's table shows just under 60,000 clones. Material: PBMCs. These receptors were collected from a male donor in good health and CMV-seronegative.

The chain couples TRBV6-1 to TRBJ2-1; D possibly corresponds to TRBD1 (5 bases). The CDR3 has 13 residues. Trimming removed 10 bases at V and 9 bases at J, with 19 bases between. Germline V CDR1 and CDR2: MNHNS, SASEGT. CDR3 region: CATTLVGQGEQFF. The CDR3 nucleotides read TGTGCCACCACCCTGGTGGGGCAGGGTGAGCAGTTCTTC.

This rearrangement joins TRBV2 to TRBJ2-3; 12 bases map to TRBD2. Germline CDR1 SNHLY, CDR2 FYNNEI. Trimming cost V 6 bases and J 2 bases; bases outside gene matches: 3. This CDR3 has 15 amino acids. DNA of the CDR3: TGTGCCAGCAGGCTAGCGGGAGGGAACACAGATACGCAGTATTTT. The encoded protein is CASRLAGGNTDTQYF. The whole variable domain, remainder taken from reference TRBV2 and TRBJ2-3, is EPEVTQTPSHQVTQMGQEVILRCVPISNHLYFYWYRQILGQKVEFLVSFYNNEISEKSEIFDDQFSVERPDGSNFTLKIRSTKLEDSAMYFCASRLAGGNTDTQYFGPGTRLTVL.

V gene TRBV4-3 combines with J gene TRBJ2-1, with a tentative D call TRBD2 (6 bases). Germline V gene sequence: CDR1 LGHNA, CDR2 YSLEER. Trimming left V 0 bases short and J 5 bases short, with 14 bases between. This CDR3 has 16 residues. The CDR3 bases are TGCGCCAGCAGCCAAGAGCACGCTAGCGACGACAATGAGCAGTTCTTC. Protein product: CASSQEHASDDNEQFF.

The V call is TRBV18, the J call TRBJ2-1; 9 bases align to TRBD1. CDR1 KGHSH and CDR2 LQKENI come from the germline V gene. The CDR3 is made up of 11 amino acids. The V segment lost 7 bases and the J segment 16 bases; nucleotides outside the gene matches: 8. The CDR3 nucleotides read TGTGCCAGCTGGGAACAGGGGGCGCTTTTCTTC. Translated: CASWEQGALFF.

J is TRBJ2-7 and V is TRBV2; the match to TRBD2 covers 8 bases. The CDR3 length is 14 residues. J lost 0 bases, V lost 5 bases, and 3 bases had no gene match. Germline CDR1 reads SNHLY; CDR2 reads FYNNEI. The CDR3 sequence is CASSLSGVSYEQYF. The DNA of the CDR3 is TGTGCCAGCAGTCTTAGCGGGGTCTCCTACGAGCAGTACTTC.

The rearrangement links TRBV5-1 to TRBJ2-1; 12 bases are shared with TRBD2. Germline trimming cut 0 bases from V and 4 bases from J; bases unmatched to any gene: 5. Germline lookup yields CDR1 SGHRS and CDR2 YFSETQ. The CDR3 is 17 residues long. The CDR3 protein is CASSLALAGGGYNEQFF. The CDR3 bases are TGCGCCAGCAGCTTGGCCCTAGCGGGAGGGGGGTACAATGAGCAGTTCTTC.

As to this clone: One end of the junction varies from germline; a read error may be responsible. CDR3 sequence (DNA): TGTGCTAGCAGCTTAGCGGGGGCTGGAGATACGCAGTATTTT. Residues: CASSLAGAGDTQYF. The chain employs TRBV7-7 and TRBJ2-3, with 9 bases that match TRBD2. The CDR3 is 14 amino acids. Per germline, CDR1 SSHAT and CDR2 FNYEAQ (reference sequence). Supplemented by reference TRBV7-7 and TRBJ2-3, the full variable domain reads GAGVSQSPRYKVTKRGQDVTLRCDPISSHATLYWYQQALGQGPEFLTYFNYEAQPDKSGLPSDRFSAERPEGSISTLTIQRTEQRDSAMYRCASSLAGAGDTQYFGPGTRLTVL.

For the CDR3, the DNA is TGTGCCAGCAGTATACCAGGGTATGGCTACACCTTC. Its translation is CASSIPGYGYTF. The V call is TRBV28, the J call TRBJ1-2, with D tentatively TRBD1 (5 bases). The germline V and J ends were trimmed by 5 bases and 5 bases, with 9 bases remaining between them. This CDR3 has 12 amino acids. The germline CDR1 and CDR2 sequences are MDHEN and SYDVKM.

The chain uses TRBV5-4 and TRBJ2-2, with unresolved D. Germline CDR1 SGHNT, CDR2 YYREEE (reference sequence). The CDR3 runs to 16 residues. The V end lost 4 bases, the J end lost 0 bases, and 13 bases lay between the germline ends. This CDR3 is CASSHDWVANTGELFF. The CDR3 coding sequence is TGTGCCAGCAGCCACGACTGGGTCGCGAACACCGGGGAGCTGTTTTTT.

The rearrangement joins TRBV11-2 to TRBJ2-5; 10 bases line up with TRBD1. The J call is doubtful: the DNA matches TRBJ2-7 better. CDR3 length equals 15 residues. Germline lookup yields CDR1 SGHAT and CDR2 FQNNGV. The CDR3 DNA follows: TGTGCCAGCAGCTTAGAGGGACAGGGGAATTACGAGCAGTACTTC. This gives the protein CASSLEGQGNYEQYF.

The chain links TRBV7-2 to TRBJ2-2; the match to TRBD1 covers 7 bases. The ends lost 5 bases at V and 6 bases at J; junction bases unmatched: 6. The CDR3 is 14 residues long. Germline CDR1 reads SGHTA; CDR2 reads FQGNSA. CDR3 residues: CASSPDRYAGELFF. CDR3 DNA sequence: TGTGCCAGCAGCCCGGACAGGTATGCCGGGGAGCTGTTTTTT.